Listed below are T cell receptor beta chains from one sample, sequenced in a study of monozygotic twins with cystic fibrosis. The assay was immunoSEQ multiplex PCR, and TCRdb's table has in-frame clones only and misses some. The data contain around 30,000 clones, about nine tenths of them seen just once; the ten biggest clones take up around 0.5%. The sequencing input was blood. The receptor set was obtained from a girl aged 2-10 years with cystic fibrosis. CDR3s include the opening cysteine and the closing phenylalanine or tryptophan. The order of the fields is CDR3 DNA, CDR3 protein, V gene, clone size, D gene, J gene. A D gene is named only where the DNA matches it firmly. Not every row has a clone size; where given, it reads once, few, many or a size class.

CDR3nt: TGTGCCAGCAGCTTGGCACAGGAGAACGAGCAGTACTTC
CDR3aa: CASSLAQENEQYF
v_gene: TRBV11-2
abundance: -
d_gene: -
j_gene: TRBJ2-7

CDR3nt: TGTGCCTGGAGTGTACTACATACTAGGACTGAAGCTTTCTTT
CDR3aa: CAWSVLHTRTEAFF
v_gene: TRBV30
abundance: -
d_gene: -
j_gene: TRBJ1-1

CDR3nt: TGCGCCAGCAGCTTGGACCTCGGGACAGTGAACACTGAAGCTTTCTTT
CDR3aa: CASSLDLGTVNTEAFF
v_gene: TRBV5-1
abundance: -
d_gene: TRBD1
j_gene: TRBJ1-1

CDR3nt: TGCGCCAGCAGGGTAGCGGGGCCTAGCACAGATACGCAGTATTTT
CDR3aa: CASRVAGPSTDTQYF
v_gene: TRBV5-1
abundance: -
d_gene: TRBD2
j_gene: TRBJ2-3

CDR3nt: TGTGCCTGGAGCGGTACTAGTTCTGGGGCCAACGTCCTGACTTTC
CDR3aa: CAWSGTSSGANVLTF
v_gene: TRBV30
abundance: -
d_gene: -
j_gene: TRBJ2-6

CDR3nt: TGTGCCAGCAGCTCGGGACAGGGCTTTGGAAACACCATATATTTT
CDR3aa: CASSSGQGFGNTIYF
v_gene: TRBV7-2
abundance: -
d_gene: TRBD1
j_gene: TRBJ1-3

CDR3nt: TGTGCCACCAGTAACAATCACCCAGTAGGGGAGAATAGGGGACAGCCCCAGCATTTT
CDR3aa: CATSNNHPVGENRGQPQHF
v_gene: TRBV15
abundance: -
d_gene: -
j_gene: TRBJ1-5

CDR3nt: TGTGCCAGCAGCTTTGATTCTCAGGGGGCCATCACCGGGGAGCTGTTTTTT
CDR3aa: CASSFDSQGAITGELFF
v_gene: TRBV5-6
abundance: -
d_gene: TRBD1
j_gene: TRBJ2-2

CDR3nt: TGTGCCAGCAGCTGGAGGTCGATGAACACTGAAGCTTTCTTT
CDR3aa: CASSWRSMNTEAFF
v_gene: TRBV6-1
abundance: -
d_gene: -
j_gene: TRBJ1-1

CDR3nt: TGTGCCAGCAGCGAGAATAGCGGGGCCGGCTACGAGCAGTACTTC
CDR3aa: CASSENSGAGYEQYF
v_gene: TRBV7-8
abundance: once
d_gene: TRBD2
j_gene: TRBJ2-7

CDR3nt: TGTGCCAGCAGCTTAACCTGGGGACAGGAGGATGGCACCTTC
CDR3aa: CASSLTWGQEDGTF
v_gene: TRBV7-2
abundance: -
d_gene: TRBD1
j_gene: TRBJ1-2

CDR3nt: TGTGCCATCAGTGAGCCGGGACAGGGGGCTTACGAGCAGTACTTC
CDR3aa: CAISEPGQGAYEQYF
v_gene: TRBV10-3
abundance: once
d_gene: TRBD1
j_gene: TRBJ2-7

CDR3nt: TGTGCCAGCAGCGTTCACCGGGACAGTGACGAAAAACTGTTTTTT
CDR3aa: CASSVHRDSDEKLFF
v_gene: TRBV9
abundance: -
d_gene: TRBD1
j_gene: TRBJ1-4

CDR3nt: TGTGCCAGCAGAAACATCAGAAATGGCTACACCTTC
CDR3aa: CASRNIRNGYTF
v_gene: TRBV6-6
abundance: once
d_gene: -
j_gene: TRBJ1-2

CDR3nt: TGTGCCAGCAGGAGCGGGGGTTACACCGGGGAGCTGTTTTTT
CDR3aa: CASRSGGYTGELFF
v_gene: TRBV6-5
abundance: -
d_gene: TRBD2
j_gene: TRBJ2-2

CDR3nt: TGTGCCAGCAGTGAATCCTACAACCTTGTAAATAGCAATCAGCCCCAGCATTTT
CDR3aa: CASSESYNLVNSNQPQHF
v_gene: TRBV25-1
abundance: -
d_gene: -
j_gene: TRBJ1-5

CDR3nt: TGTGCCAGCAGCGTCACAGGGGGGTTGACCGGGGAGCTGTTTTTT
CDR3aa: CASSVTGGLTGELFF
v_gene: TRBV14
abundance: -
d_gene: TRBD1
j_gene: TRBJ2-2

CDR3nt: TGTGCCAGCAGTTACGCGACAGGGAACTACGAGCAGTACTTC
CDR3aa: CASSYATGNYEQYF
v_gene: TRBV6-5
abundance: -
d_gene: TRBD1
j_gene: TRBJ2-7

CDR3nt: TGCGCCAGCAGCTTGGTTGCTAGCGGGGCAGAGACCCAGTACTTC
CDR3aa: CASSLVASGAETQYF
v_gene: TRBV5-1
abundance: -
d_gene: TRBD2
j_gene: TRBJ2-5

CDR3nt: TGTGCCTTCAACTCCAGGGCGGGAAAAAATCAGCCCCAGCATTTT
CDR3aa: CAFNSRAGKNQPQHF
v_gene: TRBV30
abundance: -
d_gene: -
j_gene: TRBJ1-5

CDR3nt: TGTGCCAGCAGCCGGGACAGGGCGTCCTACGAGCAGTACTTC
CDR3aa: CASSRDRASYEQYF
v_gene: TRBV5-4
abundance: -
d_gene: TRBD1
j_gene: TRBJ2-7

CDR3nt: TGTGCCAGCAGTGGAGCGAACAGGGGTTCGATCGAGCAGTACTTC
CDR3aa: CASSGANRGSIEQYF
v_gene: TRBV25-1
abundance: -
d_gene: TRBD1
j_gene: TRBJ2-7

CDR3nt: TGTGCCACCACCAGGGATTGGTATGGCTACACCTTC
CDR3aa: CATTRDWYGYTF
v_gene: TRBV7-9
abundance: -
d_gene: -
j_gene: TRBJ1-2